The sequence of this T cell receptor (beta chain) was determined in a study of cytomegalovirus exposure and HLA in healthy donors. For the study at large: Drawn from HLA-typed donors, 65 million to 100 million unique TCRs were held in an early data release. Findings and caveats of the study: TCR sequences were mostly rare, though some public TCRs occurred in many donors. Reportedly, diagnosis of cytomegalovirus status by the classifier showed high specificity and sensitivity. When presence/absence was analysed, sequencing depth was taken to be roughly uniform across donors.

The PCR made use of 60 Vbeta and 13 Jbeta primers. The table came from immunoSEQ multiplex PCR; TCRdb's copy has only in-frame clones and leaves some out. The data show about 180,000 clones, about 77% seen once. On this clone: Its antigen is not identified.

Germline V lookup: CDR1 SNHLY, CDR2 FYNNEI. V was clipped by 7 bases and J by 4 bases, with 16 bases between them. The CDR3 is made up of 14 amino acids. The chain joins TRBV2 to TRBJ1-1, with D tentatively TRBD1 (6 bases). This clonotype was sampled from a man in his 60s in good health and CMV-seronegative. Sequenced sample: PBMCs. CDR3 DNA: TGTGCCAGCAACTGGGGGGGGCCCCTCACTGAAGCTTTCTTT. Translating it yields CASNWGGPLTEAFF.